This T cell receptor beta chain is from a study of cytotoxic CD8 clonotypes in ibrutinib-treated CLL. In regard to this clone: Its antigen is unknown.

This table comes from immunoSEQ multiplex PCR, and its TCRdb copy is limited to in-frame clones, with some not included. The sample contains around 70,000 clones, 80% of which appear only once. The CDR3 consists of 16 residues. V lost 6 bases and J lost 0, with 15 bases in between. CDR1 and CDR2 (germline): KGHSH, LQKENI. Study-wide results and caveats: Under therapy, public clonotypes either contracted or stayed stable, and they were uncommon.

The material was PBMCs, obtained at disease progression, from a patient treated with ibrutinib. J is TRBJ1-5 and V is TRBV18; a weak D match, TRBD1 (5 bases). The clonotype was recovered from a human donor with chronic lymphocytic leukemia. CDR3 DNA: TGTGCCAGCTCCCCTCAGACAGATAATAGCAATCAGCCCCAGCATTTT. Translating it yields CASSPQTDNSNQPQHF. Full variable domain (missing parts from reference TRBV18 and TRBJ1-5): NAGVMQNPRHLVRRRGQEARLRCSPMKGHSHVYWYRQLPEEGLKFMVYLQKENIIDESGMPKERFSAEFPKEGPSILRIQQVVRGDSAAYFCASSPQTDNSNQPQHFGDGTRLSIL.